This entry lists 12 T cell receptor beta chains sequenced from one sample in a study of blood T cell repertoires in COVID-19. Sequenced by immunoSEQ multiplex PCR; TCRdb stores in-frame clones only, minus some. The profile shows over 300,000 clones, approximately 85% of them singletons. Sequencing used PBMCs or T cells enriched from blood (not recorded which). These receptor sequences come from a man aged 25-40 years who had recovered from COVID-19.

The chain is built from TRBV7-9 and TRBJ1-2; 7 bases are a match to TRBD1. The CDR3 length is 13 residues. CDR1 SEHNR and CDR2 FQNEAQ come from the germline V gene (reference sequence). The trim removed 10 bases at V and 6 bases at J, leaving 11 bases unmatched. CDR3 amino acids: CAIHRPGTDGYTF. In nucleotides, the CDR3 is TGTGCCATCCACCGGCCGGGGACAGATGGCTACACCTTC.

This chain uses TRBV2 with TRBJ2-7, with D perhaps TRBD2 (5 bases). The length of the CDR3 is 15 residues. The V end lost 8 bases, the J end lost 4 bases, and 21 bases lay between the germline ends. Looked up from germline, CDR1 is SNHLY and CDR2 is FYNNEI. The DNA of the CDR3 is TGTGCCAGCCTCGGTAGTAGCGACCGAGGATACGAGCAGTACTTC. Protein: CASLGSSDRGYEQYF.

This sequence joins TRBV11-2 and TRBJ1-1, with D unclear. The germline gives CDR1 SGHAT, CDR2 FQNNGV. V was trimmed by 5 bases and J by 7 bases, leaving 14 bases between them. The CDR3 covers 13 residues. The CDR3 loop reads CASSLKRGIEAFF. The CDR3 bases are TGTGCCAGCAGCCTAAAGCGGGGTATTGAAGCTTTCTTT.

The chain is built from TRBV10-3 and TRBJ1-2; TRBD1 aligns across 10 bases. The junction had 6 bases not matched to a gene; V was cut back by 7 bases and J by 7 bases. This CDR3 region has 13 residues. Germline V lookup: CDR1 ENHRY, CDR2 SYGVKD. CDR3 in amino acids: CAIKGTGAVGYTF. CDR3 coding DNA: TGTGCCATCAAAGGGACAGGGGCGGTTGGCTACACCTTC.

The V and J genes are TRBV7-2 and TRBJ1-2, with TRBD1 identical over 7 bases. Germline CDR1 SGHTA, CDR2 FQGNSA. The CDR3 extends over 14 amino acids. The V segment lost 5 bases and the J segment 0 bases; nucleotides outside the gene matches: 3. DNA of the CDR3: TGTGCCAGCAGCCCCGACAGGGCTAACTATGGCTACACCTTC. Protein: CASSPDRANYGYTF. Full variable domain (rest looked up from reference TRBV7-2 and TRBJ1-2): GAGVSQSPSNKVTEKGKDVELRCDPISGHTALYWYRQSLGQGLEFLIYFQGNSAPDKSGLPSDRFSAERTGGSVSTLTIQRTQQEDSAVYLCASSPDRANYGYTFGSGTRLTVV.

The chain recombines TRBV2 with TRBJ1-2, with TRBD1 identical over 9 bases. This CDR3 contains 12 residues. V was clipped by 6 bases and J by 14 bases; unmatched bases: 10. Per the germline V gene, CDR1 is SNHLY and CDR2 is FYNNEI. The CDR3 protein is CASRPPEDRGTF. CDR3 nucleotides: TGTGCCAGCAGGCCACCTGAGGACAGGGGTACCTTC.

The rearrangement links TRBV4-2 to TRBJ1-1; D may be TRBD1 (5 bases). Germline-derived CDR1 and CDR2 are LGHNA and YNFKEQ. With 0 bases removed from V and 7 bases from J, the gap between germline ends came to 12 bases. This CDR3 has 14 residues. DNA of the CDR3: TGTGCCAGCAGCCAAGAGGGGACGGGAGGTGAAGCTTTCTTT. Translated, it gives CASSQEGTGGEAFF.

This chain links TRBV27 with TRBJ1-2, with 7 bases matching TRBD1. This CDR3 spans 13 amino acids. In germline, CDR1 is MNHEY, CDR2 SMNVEV (reference sequence). Unmatched junction bases numbered 5, after V lost 2 bases and J lost 8 bases. CDR3 residues: CASSLRDSRGYTF. The CDR3 DNA follows: TGTGCCAGCAGTTTAAGGGACAGCCGAGGCTACACCTTC.

CDR3: CASSQKIQQGPSGNTIYF. The CDR3 DNA is TGTGCCAGCAGCCAAAAAATCCAACAGGGACCCTCTGGAAACACCATATATTTT. This chain links TRBV4-2 with TRBJ1-3; TRBD1 might be the D (6 bases). This CDR3 is 18 amino acids long. Trimming stripped 2 bases from V and 0 bases from J, with 17 bases between. The germline gives CDR1 LGHNA, CDR2 YNFKEQ.

The CDR3 is CASSQEVTGANVLTF. CDR3 nucleotide sequence: TGCGCCAGCAGCCAAGAGGTTACAGGGGCCAACGTCCTGACTTTC. This chain links TRBV4-3 with TRBJ2-6; no clear D. V lost 0 bases, J lost 4 bases, and 7 bases lay in between. This CDR3 spans 15 amino acids. Germline assignment: CDR1 LGHNA and CDR2 YSLEER.

The CDR3 DNA reads as TGTGCCAGCATCCGCTCAGGGTGGTCTGGAGAAGCTTTCTTT. This codes for CASIRSGWSGEAFF. The rearrangement links TRBV6-5 to TRBJ1-1; the D gene is possibly TRBD1 (5 bases). The V gene lost 7 bases and the J gene lost 8 bases, with 20 bases spanning the gap. The CDR3 totals 14 residues. CDR1 is MNHEY, CDR2 SVGAGI, per germline.

This rearrangement joins TRBV12-3 or TRBV12-4 to TRBJ2-7; TRBD1 is a possible D gene (5 bases). The ends were cut back, 6 bases at V and 2 bases at J, with 11 bases in the middle. The CDR3 runs 13 residues. DNA for the CDR3: TGTGCCAGCAGCTTGACAGAGACCTACGAGCAGTACTTC. Protein product: CASSLTETYEQYF.